This TCR beta chain stems from a study of cytomegalovirus exposure and HLA in healthy donors. The PCR had 60 Vbeta and 13 Jbeta primers. Sequencing used immunoSEQ multiplex PCR; TCRdb keeps in-frame clones, though not all of them. The data show approximately 140,000 clones, with 77% seen just once and roughly 1.6% held by the top ten. Study findings and constraints: Being indistinguishable, some V segments were excluded, TRBV6-2 and TRBV6-3 among them. Earlier analysis looked at TCR beta V segments, and most were productive about 90% or about 30% of the time. In all likelihood, a cluster of highly shared sequence variants was a sequencing artifact.

Notes on this clone: Its antigen is not identified.

V was pared by 3 bases and J by 8 bases, with 16 bases between. CDR1 is LNHDA, CDR2 SQIVND, per germline (reference sequence). The CDR3 runs 15 residues. The receptor's source is a female donor in good health and CMV-seronegative. V usage is TRBV19 and J usage is TRBJ1-4, with a weak D call TRBD1 (5 bases). The sample taken for sequencing was PBMCs. The CDR3 is CASSIGTKRNEKLFF. CDR3 DNA: TGTGCCAGTAGTATCGGGACTAAGAGAAACGAAAAACTGTTTTTT. Variable domain in full (rest from reference TRBV19 and TRBJ1-4): DGGITQSPKYLFRKEGQNVTLSCEQNLNHDAMYWYRQDPGQGLRLIYYSQIVNDFQKGDIAEGYSVSREKKESFPLTVTSAQKNPTAFYLCASSIGTKRNEKLFFGSGTQLSVL.